This T cell receptor beta chain was retrieved from a study of T cell responses to AZD1222 COVID-19 vaccine. Looking at the study overall: Second-dose intervals of approximately 4 or approximately 12 weeks were pooled. General study findings and limits: Among the donors, most were white British and more were female, and clonal diversity was possibly underestimated. Spike-specific TCR depth and breadth grew after two AZD1222 doses. Unmutated variant regions are reportedly the target of nearly half of TCRs that are spike-specific.

The method was immunoSEQ multiplex PCR; TCRdb's version includes in-frame clones alone and lacks a portion of them. In the table there are 100,000 to 140,000 clones, more than 70% of which are singletons. Concerning this clone itself: As yet, its antigen is unknown.

The CDR3 sequence is 17 residues long. Trimming left V 0 bases short and J 6 bases short, with 21 bases between. Germline V lookup: CDR1 SGDLS, CDR2 YYNGEE. The rearrangement links TRBV9 to TRBJ2-5; tentatively, D is TRBD2 (6 bases). This sequence was found in an adult in good health. The sequenced sample was peripheral blood, obtained on day 0 of AZD1222 vaccination. The CDR3 reads CASSVGAGGEEMKTQYF. CDR3 coding DNA: TGTGCCAGCAGCGTAGGGGCCGGGGGAGAGGAAATGAAGACCCAGTACTTC.